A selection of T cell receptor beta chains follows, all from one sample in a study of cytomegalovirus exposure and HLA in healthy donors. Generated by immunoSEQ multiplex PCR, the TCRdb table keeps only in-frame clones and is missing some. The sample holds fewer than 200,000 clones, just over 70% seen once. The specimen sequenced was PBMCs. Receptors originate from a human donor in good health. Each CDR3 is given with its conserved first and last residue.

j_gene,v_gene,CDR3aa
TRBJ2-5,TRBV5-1,CASSPRVGPNQETQYF
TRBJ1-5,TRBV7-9,CASSGGQGPSQPQHF
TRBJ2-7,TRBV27,CASSLPGSYEQYF
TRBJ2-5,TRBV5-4,CASSLVGSGGREETQYF
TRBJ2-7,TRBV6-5,CASSLTVGEVEQYF
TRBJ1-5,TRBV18,CASSPGQGAYSNQPQHF
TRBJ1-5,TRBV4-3,CASSPSGDQPQHF
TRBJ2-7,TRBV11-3,CASSLDSDEQYF
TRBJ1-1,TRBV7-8,CASSLLGRGTEAFF
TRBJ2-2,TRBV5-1,CASMAGAQITGELFF
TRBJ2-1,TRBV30,CACNSGGTWGQNEQFF
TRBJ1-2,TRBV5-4,CASSFGLLNGYTF
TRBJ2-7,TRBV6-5,CASSYSQGLYEQYF
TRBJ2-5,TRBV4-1,CASSRPGLAGGETQYF
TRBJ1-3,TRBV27,CASSLSTAPSRSGNTIYF
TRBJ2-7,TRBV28,CASSLAGGTNYEQYF
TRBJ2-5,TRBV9,CASSGTGSPQETQYF
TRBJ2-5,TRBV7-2,CASSLGYGETQYF
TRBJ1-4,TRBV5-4,CASSLGTGEKLFF
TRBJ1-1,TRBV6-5,CASRDRWGQGTEAFF
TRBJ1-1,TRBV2,CASQGLRNTEAFF
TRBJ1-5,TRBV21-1,CASSRRQGARQPQHF
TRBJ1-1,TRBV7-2,CASSPTSPRGMNTEAFF
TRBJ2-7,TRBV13,CASSLQGAYEQYF